What follows describes a single T cell receptor (beta chain). Its antigen is not known. Samples came from healthy bone marrow donors. 13 Jbeta primers and 60 Vbeta primers were used for the PCR. Sequencing used immunoSEQ multiplex PCR; TCRdb keeps in-frame clones, though not all of them. The sample holds under 200,000 clones, over 65% seen once. The data were obtained in a study of cytomegalovirus exposure and HLA in healthy donors. Overall study context: Caucasian-associated ancestry cluster membership applied to under 85% of under 450 genotyped donors. General study results and limits: Later, an analysis found that common viral pathogens appeared to be linked with several of the most significant clusters.

V lost 3 bases and J lost 8, with 16 bases in between. This CDR3 region has 14 residues. Germline CDR1 reads LNHDA; CDR2 reads SQIVND (reference sequence). The sample taken for sequencing was PBMCs. The genes are TRBV19 and TRBJ1-1, with D unresolved. The TCR was taken from a female donor in good health and CMV-seronegative. The DNA for the CDR3 is TGTGCCAGTAGTATGGCGAGCGGGCGGAGCGAAGCTTTCTTT. Translated: CASSMASGRSEAFF.